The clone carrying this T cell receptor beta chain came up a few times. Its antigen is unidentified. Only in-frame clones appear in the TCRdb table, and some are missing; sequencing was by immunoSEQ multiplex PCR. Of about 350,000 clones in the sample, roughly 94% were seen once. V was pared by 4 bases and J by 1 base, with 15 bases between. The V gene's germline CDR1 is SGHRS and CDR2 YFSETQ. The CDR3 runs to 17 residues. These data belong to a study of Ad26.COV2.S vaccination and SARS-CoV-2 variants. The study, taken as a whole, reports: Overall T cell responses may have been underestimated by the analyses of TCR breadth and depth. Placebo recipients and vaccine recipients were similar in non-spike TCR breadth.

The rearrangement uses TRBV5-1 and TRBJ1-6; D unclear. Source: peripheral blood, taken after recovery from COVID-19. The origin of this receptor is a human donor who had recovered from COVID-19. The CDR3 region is CASSDGPGLSYNSPLHF. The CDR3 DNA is TGCGCCAGCAGCGACGGACCCGGGTTGTCCTATAATTCACCCCTCCACTTT.